These 22 T cell receptor beta chains originate from one sample sequenced in a study of blood T cell repertoires in COVID-19. Generated by immunoSEQ multiplex PCR, the TCRdb table keeps only in-frame clones and is missing some. The sample shows 200,000 to 300,000 clones, around 88% of them seen only once. The specimen sequenced was peripheral blood. These receptors were collected from a man aged 80 or over with acute or convalescent COVID-19.

The gene calls are TRBV12-3 or TRBV12-4 and TRBJ2-7; no definite D call. Trimming removed 2 bases at V and 6 bases at J, with 11 bases between. The CDR3 spans 13 residues. The CDR3 DNA reads as TGTGCCAGCAGTTTAAGTCCAGGAAGCGAGCAGTACTTC. Protein: CASSLSPGSEQYF.

The V gene is TRBV12-3 or TRBV12-4, the J gene TRBJ2-7; the D gene is possibly TRBD1 (6 bases). Trimming took 7 bases from V and 5 from J, leaving 15 bases between them. The CDR3 consists of 13 residues. DNA for the CDR3: TGTGCCAGCAACTCGAGGGGGTTCAACGAGCAGTACTTC. Its translation: CASNSRGFNEQYF.

The CDR3 is CASSLRGLASRRDTQYF. The CDR3 DNA follows: TGTGCCAGCAGCCTTAGGGGACTAGCGTCCCGAAGGGATACGCAGTATTTT. The chain recombines TRBV7-2 with TRBJ2-3, with 10 bases lining up with TRBD2. Germline V gene lookup returns CDR1 SGHTA and CDR2 FQGNSA. V dropped 5 bases and J dropped 6; count of bases not matched to a gene: 14. This CDR3 has 17 amino acids.

This chain uses TRBV7-9 with TRBJ2-3; 7 bases are a match to TRBD1. V shed 4 bases, J shed 1 base, and the junction held 8 bases outside the gene matches. This CDR3 has 16 residues. Germline V CDR1 and CDR2: SEHNR, FQNEAQ (reference sequence). CDR3 protein: CASSSYRGRGTDTQYF. The CDR3 DNA sequence: TGTGCCAGCAGCTCCTACAGGGGTCGGGGCACAGATACGCAGTATTTT.

The rearrangement uses TRBV18 and TRBJ2-7; 10 bases fit TRBD2. The CDR3 is 18 residues long. Looked up from germline, CDR1 is KGHSH and CDR2 is LQKENI. Trimming cost V 3 bases and J 2 bases; bases outside gene matches: 13. CDR3 nucleotide sequence: TGTGCCAGCTCACCCGTTACCGGGGGGACTAGCGTCACCTACGAGCAGTACTTC. Translation gives CASSPVTGGTSVTYEQYF. The full variable domain, with the rest looked up from reference TRBV18 and TRBJ2-7, is NAGVMQNPRHLVRRRGQEARLRCSPMKGHSHVYWYRQLPEEGLKFMVYLQKENIIDESGMPKERFSAEFPKEGPSILRIQQVVRGDSAAYFCASSPVTGGTSVTYEQYFGPGTRLTVT.

The V and J genes are TRBV29-1 and TRBJ1-2; TRBD1 matches 9 bases. V lost 6 bases and J lost 6; bases outside the gene matches: 8. The CDR3 length is 13 residues. Looked up from germline, CDR1 is SQVTM and CDR2 is ANQGSEA. As DNA, the CDR3 is TGCAGCGTCCCAGGACAGGGGAGGGATGGCTACACCTTC. It specifies CSVPGQGRDGYTF.

The chain has TRBV18 and TRBJ2-2; D perhaps matches TRBD1 (6 bases). Germline V gives CDR1 KGHSH, CDR2 LQKENI. The CDR3 covers 15 residues. Trimming cost V 9 bases and J 2 bases, with 16 bases left between them. The CDR3 coding sequence is TGTGCCAGTCGACCCGGGACACCTAACACCGGGGAGCTGTTTTTT. It yields the protein CASRPGTPNTGELFF. The entire variable domain, with the rest obtained from reference TRBV18 and TRBJ2-2, is as follows: NAGVMQNPRHLVRRRGQEARLRCSPMKGHSHVYWYRQLPEEGLKFMVYLQKENIIDESGMPKERFSAEFPKEGPSILRIQQVVRGDSAAYFCASRPGTPNTGELFFGEGSRLTVL.

This chain uses TRBV19 with TRBJ1-2; tentatively, D is TRBD1 (6 bases). The V end was cut by 5 bases, the J end by 7 bases, with 20 bases between. From germline, CDR1 is LNHDA and CDR2 SQIVND (reference sequence). The CDR3 contains 15 residues. CDR3 sequence (DNA): TGTGCCAGTAGTGCCCGACAAGGGGGAGTAAGTGGCTACACCTTC. Its translation is CASSARQGGVSGYTF.

The chain uses TRBV2 and TRBJ1-1; TRBD1 is a possible D gene (5 bases). Germline V gives CDR1 SNHLY, CDR2 FYNNEI. CDR3 length equals 13 residues. V lost 0 bases to trimming and J lost 10 bases, with 12 bases between them. Here the CDR3 reads CASSEAETGGAFF. The DNA of the CDR3 is TGTGCCAGCAGTGAAGCGGAGACGGGGGGAGCTTTCTTT.

This rearrangement joins TRBV6-5 to TRBJ2-2, with D uncertain. CDR3 size: 13 residues. In germline, CDR1 is MNHEY, CDR2 SVGAGI. V gave up 8 bases and J gave up 4 bases, with 11 bases separating them. Here the CDR3 reads CASPLPFTGELFF. The CDR3 DNA sequence: TGTGCCAGCCCCCTTCCCTTCACCGGGGAGCTGTTTTTT.

CDR3 loop: CATSDGQNYGYTF. In nucleotides, the CDR3 is TGTGCCACCAGTGATGGACAGAACTATGGCTACACCTTC. The chain couples TRBV24-1 to TRBJ1-2; a weak D match, TRBD1 (6 bases). This CDR3 comprises 13 residues. From germline, CDR1 is KGHDR and CDR2 SFDVKD. Trimming pared 3 bases from V and 2 bases from J, leaving 6 bases between.

This clone has a handful of counts. The same CDR3 arises from other DNA sequences in this sample as well. The rearrangement links TRBV18 to TRBJ1-1; unclear D gene. Germline lookup yields CDR1 KGHSH and CDR2 LQKENI. V gave up 1 base and J gave up 1 base, with 7 bases separating them. This CDR3 is 14 amino acids long. The CDR3 DNA reads TGTGCCAGCTCACCACAGGGAGGGAACACTGAAGCTTTCTTT. It codes for CASSPQGGNTEAFF.

This chain joins TRBV19 and TRBJ2-6, with 9 bases identical to TRBD1. V gave up 4 bases and J gave up 3 bases; unmatched junction bases: 10. Germline V gene data show CDR1 as LNHDA and CDR2 as SQIVND (reference sequence). The CDR3 sequence is 18 residues long. The CDR3 here is CASSTLRDRDGGANVLTF. The CDR3 bases are TGTGCCAGTAGTACTCTCCGGGACAGGGATGGTGGGGCCAACGTCCTGACTTTC.

V and J are TRBV27 and TRBJ1-5; D ambiguous. Germline V gene data show CDR1 as MNHEY and CDR2 as SMNVEV (reference sequence). V was trimmed by 4 bases and J by 0 bases, leaving 10 bases between them. This CDR3 has 15 residues. This chain's CDR3 is CASSSDTYSNQPQHF. CDR3 nucleotides: TGTGCCAGCAGTTCAGACACCTATAGCAATCAGCCCCAGCATTTT.

The chain is built from TRBV5-1 and TRBJ2-1; D is possibly TRBD2 (6 bases). Trimming removed 1 base from V and 4 bases from J, with 27 bases in between. Germline lookup yields CDR1 SGHRS and CDR2 YFSETQ. CDR3 size: 20 residues. The CDR3 spells CASSLYPVGSLGLGYNEQFF. For the CDR3, the DNA is TGCGCCAGCAGCTTGTATCCAGTCGGTTCACTGGGACTGGGGTACAATGAGCAGTTCTTC.

CDR3 sequence (DNA): TGTGCCAGCAGCTTTCAGGCAGGGAGGGATGAGCAGTTCTTC. Residues: CASSFQAGRDEQFF. The V call is TRBV5-4, the J call TRBJ2-1, with 7 bases fitting TRBD2. This CDR3 comprises 14 residues. Germline CDR1 SGHNT, CDR2 YYREEE (reference sequence). V lost 2 bases to trimming and J lost 8 bases; unmatched junction nucleotides: 7.

This clone showed up just a few times. The rearrangement links TRBV7-9 to TRBJ2-7, with D perhaps TRBD2 (5 bases). Germline assignment: CDR1 SEHNR and CDR2 FQNEAQ (reference sequence). The CDR3 extends over 15 amino acids. V lost 3 bases, J lost 2 bases, and 14 bases lay in between. The CDR3 DNA is TGTGCCAGCAGCTTCAGAGGAGGAGGTACCTACGAGCAGTACTTC. It codes for CASSFRGGGTYEQYF.

The chain combines TRBV5-6 with TRBJ2-7, with 7 bases aligning to TRBD1. The CDR3 totals 15 residues. With V trimmed by 4 bases and J by 5 bases, 12 bases remained unmatched. The germline V gene has CDR1 SGHDT and CDR2 YYEEEE. The CDR3 here is CASSASTGSNDEQYF. CDR3 DNA sequence: TGTGCCAGCAGCGCATCGACAGGGTCTAACGACGAGCAGTACTTC.

The chain links TRBV7-9 to TRBJ1-2; 7 bases align to TRBD1. Germline CDR1 SEHNR, CDR2 FQNEAQ (reference sequence). CDR3 length equals 16 residues. With 1 base clipped from V and 6 bases from J, the junction kept 11 bases outside the gene matches. The CDR3 DNA follows: TGTGCCAGCAGCTTAGGAATAGGGGGCGACCGGAATGGCTACACCTTC. Translating gives CASSLGIGGDRNGYTF.

V and J are TRBV4-2 and TRBJ1-3; D gene uncertain. Trimming pared 0 bases from V and 0 bases from J, leaving 6 bases between. CDR1 LGHNA and CDR2 YNFKEQ come from the germline V gene. The CDR3 spans 15 residues. The CDR3 DNA reads TGTGCCAGCAGCCAAGACCCTTTCTCTGGAAACACCATATATTTT. Encoded protein: CASSQDPFSGNTIYF.

The chain is built from TRBV5-4 and TRBJ2-1; maybe TRBD2 (6 bases). V was cut by 6 bases and J by 4 bases, with 14 bases left in between. The CDR3 has 14 amino acids. Germline V lookup: CDR1 SGHNT, CDR2 YYREEE (reference sequence). DNA of the CDR3: TGTGCCAGCAAGGCGGGATCAGGATACAATGAGCAGTTCTTC. Amino acids: CASKAGSGYNEQFF.

The chain joins TRBV4-3 to TRBJ2-3; 8 nucleotides agree with TRBD2. V dropped 0 bases and J dropped 4; count of bases not matched to a gene: 6. Looked up from germline, CDR1 is LGHNA and CDR2 is YSLEER. The CDR3 spans 16 residues. CDR3 in DNA: TGCGCCAGCAGCCAAGACGGAGCGGGAGTCCCAGATACGCAGTATTTT. Protein sequence: CASSQDGAGVPDTQYF.